What follows describes a single T cell receptor beta chain. As yet, its antigen is unknown. The data derive from a study of cytomegalovirus exposure and HLA in healthy donors. Across the whole study: HLA-typed donors were the source of 83 million or so unique TCRs held in an early data release. Study-wide results and caveats: It was about 150 TCR beta chains that were listed as cytomegalovirus-associated. Later analysis reportedly placed an Asian-associated ancestry cluster below the roughly 630-donor mean in N-insertions.

PCR involved 60 Vbeta and 13 Jbeta primers. TCRdb keeps only in-frame clones here, not all; method: immunoSEQ multiplex PCR. The sample holds under 250,000 clones, about three quarters seen once. Looked up from germline, CDR1 is MDHEN and CDR2 is SYDVKM. This CDR3 spans 12 amino acids. V lost 3 bases and J 4 bases, leaving 7 bases between the germline ends. This TCR was sampled from a male donor in good health and CMV-seronegative. The V call is TRBV28, the J call TRBJ2-7; no clear D. Source material: PBMCs. CDR3 coding DNA: TGTGCCAGCAGTTTTACATTATACGAGCAGTACTTC. It is translated as CASSFTLYEQYF.